What follows describes a single TCR beta chain. The CDR3 contains 16 residues. The V gene end was trimmed by 1 base and the J gene end by 2 bases; junction bases not matched to a gene: 5. Germline assignment: CDR1 SGHVS and CDR2 FNYEAQ. The sample originates from a study of sequential checkpoint blockade in melanoma. Study information: Arm A got nivolumab then ipilimumab; arm B the reverse, 1:1. Both treatment sequences were followed by maintenance nivolumab.

Sequencing used immunoSEQ multiplex PCR; TCRdb keeps in-frame clones, though not all of them. Of around 39,000 clones listed, approximately 84% are singletons. Stated treatment: randomized to nivolumab then ipilimumab (arm A) or the reverse (arm B). Patients had received no earlier DNA-damaging chemotherapy. From thawed PBMCs, live CD3+CD8+ cells negative for CD19 and CD56 were sorted. This chain joins TRBV7-6 and TRBJ2-3, with 8 nucleotides matching TRBD2. The TCR sequence derives from a human donor with melanoma. This material consisted of CD8+ T cells sorted from blood (inferred from file names), taken from a patient given nivolumab and ipilimumab in sequence. The CDR3 protein is CASSLEAGGSTDTQYF. The CDR3 region has the DNA TGTGCCAGCAGCTTAGAGGCGGGGGGATCCACAGATACGCAGTATTTT.